This TCR beta chain was profiled in a study of identical twins. TCRdb processed the 5' RACE reads anew with MiXCR; each CDR3 protein has one entry. The sample has under 300,000 distinct CDR3 sequences, roughly 13% seen once. This clonotype was recorded a few times. CDR3 length: 13 residues. Trimming took 2 bases from V and 7 from J, leaving 12 bases between them. The sample was also linked to a second study, of yellow fever vaccine responses in identical twins.

The chain joins TRBV12-3 or TRBV12-4 to TRBJ2-7; no clear D. The TCR was taken from a woman aged 18-29 years in good health. The sequenced sample was memory (CD45RO+) T cells sorted from blood. CDR3 protein: CASSLRNVWEQYF. CDR3 in DNA: TGTGCCAGCAGTTTACGAAACGTCTGGGAGCAGTACTTC.